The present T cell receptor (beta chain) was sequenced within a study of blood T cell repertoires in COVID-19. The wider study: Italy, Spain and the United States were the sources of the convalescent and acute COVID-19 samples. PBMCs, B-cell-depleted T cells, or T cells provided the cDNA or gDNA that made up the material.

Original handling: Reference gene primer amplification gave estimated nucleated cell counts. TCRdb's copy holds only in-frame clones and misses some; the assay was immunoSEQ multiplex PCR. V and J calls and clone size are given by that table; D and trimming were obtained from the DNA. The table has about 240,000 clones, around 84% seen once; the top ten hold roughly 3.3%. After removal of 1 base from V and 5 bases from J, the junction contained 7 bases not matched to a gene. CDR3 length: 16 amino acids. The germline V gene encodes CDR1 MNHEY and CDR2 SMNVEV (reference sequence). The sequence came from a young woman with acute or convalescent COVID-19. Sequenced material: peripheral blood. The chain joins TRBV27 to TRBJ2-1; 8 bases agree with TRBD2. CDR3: CASSLLAGLFNNEQFF. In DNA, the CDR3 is TGTGCCAGCAGTTTATTAGCGGGACTCTTTAACAATGAGCAGTTCTTC.